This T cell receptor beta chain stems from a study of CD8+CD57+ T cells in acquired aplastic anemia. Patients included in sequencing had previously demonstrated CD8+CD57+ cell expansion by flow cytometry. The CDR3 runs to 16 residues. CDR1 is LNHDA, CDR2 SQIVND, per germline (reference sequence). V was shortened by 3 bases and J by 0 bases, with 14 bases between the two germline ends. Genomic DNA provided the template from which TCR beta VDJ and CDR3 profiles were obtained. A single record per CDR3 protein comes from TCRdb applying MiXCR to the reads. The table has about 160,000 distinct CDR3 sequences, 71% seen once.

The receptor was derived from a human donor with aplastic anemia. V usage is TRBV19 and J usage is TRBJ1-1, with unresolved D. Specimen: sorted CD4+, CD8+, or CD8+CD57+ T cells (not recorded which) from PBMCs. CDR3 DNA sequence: TGTGCCAGTAGTATTCAGCGGTACCACATGAACACTGAAGCTTTCTTT. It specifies CASSIQRYHMNTEAFF.